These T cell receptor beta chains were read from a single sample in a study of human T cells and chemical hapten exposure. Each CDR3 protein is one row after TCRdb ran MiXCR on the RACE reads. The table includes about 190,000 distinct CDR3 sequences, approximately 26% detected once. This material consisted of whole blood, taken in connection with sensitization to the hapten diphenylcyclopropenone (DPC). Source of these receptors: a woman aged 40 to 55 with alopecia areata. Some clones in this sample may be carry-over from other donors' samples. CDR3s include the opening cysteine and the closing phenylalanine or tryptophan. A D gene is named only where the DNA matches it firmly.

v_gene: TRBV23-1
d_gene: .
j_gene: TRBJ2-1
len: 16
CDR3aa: CASSQSRGSSYNEQFF

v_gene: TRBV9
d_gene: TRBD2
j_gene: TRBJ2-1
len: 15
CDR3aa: CASSARGTRANEQFF

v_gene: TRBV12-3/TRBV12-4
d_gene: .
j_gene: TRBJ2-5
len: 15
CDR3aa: CASSARHGVQETQYF

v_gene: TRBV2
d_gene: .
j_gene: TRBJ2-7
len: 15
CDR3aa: CASRKAVSGHYEQYF

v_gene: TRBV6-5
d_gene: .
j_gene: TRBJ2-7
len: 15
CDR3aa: CASSYAGKVRHEQYF

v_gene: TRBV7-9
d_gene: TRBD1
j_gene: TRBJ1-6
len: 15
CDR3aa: CASTEQGTGNSPLHF

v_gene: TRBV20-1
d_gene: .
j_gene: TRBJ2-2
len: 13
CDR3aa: CSARRGVTGELFF

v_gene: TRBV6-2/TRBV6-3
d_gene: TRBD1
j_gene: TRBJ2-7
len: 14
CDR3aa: CASKSGTGGYEQYF

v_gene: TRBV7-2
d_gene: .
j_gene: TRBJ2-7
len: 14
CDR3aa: CASTTKGDRYEQYF

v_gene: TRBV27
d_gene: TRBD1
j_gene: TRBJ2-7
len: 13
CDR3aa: CASTGQGGVGQYF

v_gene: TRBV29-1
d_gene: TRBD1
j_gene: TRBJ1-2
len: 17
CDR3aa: CSVEEYGATGGTYGYTF

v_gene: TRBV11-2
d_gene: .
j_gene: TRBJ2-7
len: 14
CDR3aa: CASTLSDGGYEQYF

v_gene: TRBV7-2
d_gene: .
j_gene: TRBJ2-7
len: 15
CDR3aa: CASSRGQGHLREQYF

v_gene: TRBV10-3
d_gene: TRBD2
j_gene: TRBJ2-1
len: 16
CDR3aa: CAIGTSGGNSYNEQFF

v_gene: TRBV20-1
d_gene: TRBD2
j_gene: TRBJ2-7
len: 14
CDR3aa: CSARAGGGPHEQYF

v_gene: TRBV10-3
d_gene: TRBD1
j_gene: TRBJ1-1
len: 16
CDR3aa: CATIAGQGASPTEAFF

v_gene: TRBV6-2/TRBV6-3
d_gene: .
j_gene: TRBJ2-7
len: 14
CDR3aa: CASSFGLHSYEQYF

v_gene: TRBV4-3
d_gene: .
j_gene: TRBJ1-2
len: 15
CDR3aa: CASSQEEGKLYGYTF

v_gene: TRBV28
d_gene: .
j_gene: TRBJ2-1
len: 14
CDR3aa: CASKIIQGNNEQFF

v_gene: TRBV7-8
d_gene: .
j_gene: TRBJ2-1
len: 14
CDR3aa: CASSLGSGRDEQFF

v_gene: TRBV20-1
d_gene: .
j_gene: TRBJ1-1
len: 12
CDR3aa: CSARGGWTEAFF

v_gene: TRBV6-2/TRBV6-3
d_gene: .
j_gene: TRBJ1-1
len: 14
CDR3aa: CASSYLTMNTEAFF

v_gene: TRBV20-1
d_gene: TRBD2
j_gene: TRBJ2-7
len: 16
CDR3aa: CSASVTGLAVNYEQYF

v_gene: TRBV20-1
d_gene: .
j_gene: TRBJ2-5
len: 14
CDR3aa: CSAEMGQPRETQYF

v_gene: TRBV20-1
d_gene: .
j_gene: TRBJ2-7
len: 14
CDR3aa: CSARDLYLESKQYF

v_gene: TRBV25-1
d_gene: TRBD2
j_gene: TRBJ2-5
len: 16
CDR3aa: CASTQHQGLASETQYF

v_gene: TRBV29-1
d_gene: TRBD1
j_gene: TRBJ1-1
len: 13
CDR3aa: CSVSRLQGEEAFF

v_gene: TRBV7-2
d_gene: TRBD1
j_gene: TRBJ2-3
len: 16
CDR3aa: CASSFGQAAYTDTQYF

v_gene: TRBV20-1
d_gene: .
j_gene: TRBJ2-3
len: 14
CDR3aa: CSARISSNTDTQYF

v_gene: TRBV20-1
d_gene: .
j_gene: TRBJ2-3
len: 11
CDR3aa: CSARDTQEEYF

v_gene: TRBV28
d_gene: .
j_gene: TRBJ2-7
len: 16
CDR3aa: CASRRLPGRSSYEQYF

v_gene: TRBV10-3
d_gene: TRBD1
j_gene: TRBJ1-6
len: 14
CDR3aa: CATGAGQTNSPLHF

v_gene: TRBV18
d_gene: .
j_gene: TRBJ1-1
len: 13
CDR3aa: CASSRGVNTEAFF

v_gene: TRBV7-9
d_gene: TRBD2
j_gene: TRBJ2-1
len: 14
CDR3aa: CASRPGLRDYEQFF

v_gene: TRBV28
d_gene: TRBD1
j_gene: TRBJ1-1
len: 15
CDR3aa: CASSLGGQTNTEAFF

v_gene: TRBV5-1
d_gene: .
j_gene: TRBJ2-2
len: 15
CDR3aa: CASSLASHMGGELFF

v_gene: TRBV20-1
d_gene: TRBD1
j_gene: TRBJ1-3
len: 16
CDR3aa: CSAVMTRDSSGNTIYF

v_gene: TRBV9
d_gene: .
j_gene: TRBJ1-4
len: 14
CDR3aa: CASSPEAGEGKLFF

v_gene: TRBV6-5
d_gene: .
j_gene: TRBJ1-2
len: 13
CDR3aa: CASRVDSPMRYTF

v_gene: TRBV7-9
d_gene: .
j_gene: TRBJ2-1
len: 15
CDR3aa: CASSGDRRPYNEQFF

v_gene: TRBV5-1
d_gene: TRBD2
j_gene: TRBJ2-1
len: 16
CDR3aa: CASSLRTSGISDEQFF

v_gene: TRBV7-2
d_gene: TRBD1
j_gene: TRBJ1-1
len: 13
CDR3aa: CASTFFGTAEAFF